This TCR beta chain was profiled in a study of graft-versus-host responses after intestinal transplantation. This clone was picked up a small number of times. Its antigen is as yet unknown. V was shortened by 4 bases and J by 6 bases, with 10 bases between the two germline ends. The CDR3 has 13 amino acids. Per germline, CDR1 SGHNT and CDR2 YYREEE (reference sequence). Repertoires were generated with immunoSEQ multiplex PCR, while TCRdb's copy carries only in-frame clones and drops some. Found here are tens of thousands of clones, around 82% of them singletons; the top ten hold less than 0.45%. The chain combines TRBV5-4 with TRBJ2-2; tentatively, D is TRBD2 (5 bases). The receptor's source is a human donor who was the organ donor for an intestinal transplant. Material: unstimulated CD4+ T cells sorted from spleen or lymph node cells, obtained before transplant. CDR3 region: CASSLQLAGELFF. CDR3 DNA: TGTGCCAGCAGCCTCCAACTAGCCGGGGAGCTGTTTTTT.